This record looks at one T cell receptor beta chain sequence and its context. Its antigen is not known. The CDR3 covers 16 residues. Germline V gives CDR1 SGHRS, CDR2 YFSETQ. V shed 0 bases and J shed 6 bases, with 18 bases lying between them. The entry originates in a study of cytomegalovirus exposure and HLA in healthy donors. Study-level points and caveats: Being productive about 87% or about 30% of the time was typical of most TCR beta V segments in an earlier analysis. Presence/absence analysis assumed near-uniform sequencing depth across donors.

PCR amplification relied on 60 Vbeta primers (plus 13 Jbeta primers). Profiling relied on immunoSEQ multiplex PCR, and the TCRdb table lists in-frame clones only, not all of them. The table shows approximately 150,000 clones, with 70% to 80% occurring only once. Sequencing was done on a sample of PBMCs. The rearrangement links TRBV5-1 to TRBJ2-5; D not resolved. This receptor was obtained from a woman between 45 and 60 years old in good health and CMV-seronegative. The CDR3 reads CASSLARDPNGQTQYF. CDR3 coding DNA: TGCGCCAGCAGCTTGGCCCGAGACCCCAATGGGCAGACCCAGTACTTC.